These 30 T cell receptor beta chains originate from one sample sequenced in a study of OX40 agonist ivuxolimab in advanced cancers. Assay used: immunoSEQ multiplex PCR; TCRdb lists only in-frame clones, some missing. Of 55,000 to 65,000 clones listed, approximately 77% are singletons. Sequencing used CD4+ or CD8+ T cells sorted from blood, obtained in a trial of the OX40 agonist ivuxolimab. The receptors here all came from an adult with an advanced solid tumor such as melanoma, head and neck, liver or kidney cancer.

The CDR3 region is CASRNNYGYTF. CDR3 in DNA: TGTGCCAGCAGGAATAACTATGGCTACACCTTC. The chain links TRBV6-5 to TRBJ1-2; D not certain. CDR3 size: 11 residues. CDR1 is MNHEY, CDR2 SVGAGI, per germline. V gave up 6 bases and J gave up 1 base, with 3 bases separating them.

This clone was seen a few times. The chain's CDR3 is CASSLATQGGTEAFF. Here the CDR3 DNA reads TGTGCCAGCAGCTTAGCTACCCAGGGGGGCACTGAAGCTTTCTTT. The chain employs TRBV7-2 and TRBJ1-1; 7 bases line up with TRBD1. The J segment lost 4 bases and the V segment lost 0 bases, leaving 5 bases of the junction unmatched. The CDR3 covers 15 residues. Germline V gene data show CDR1 as SGHTA and CDR2 as FQGNSA.

This chain links TRBV5-1 with TRBJ2-2, with D possibly being TRBD1 (5 bases). The CDR3 length is 17 residues. The V end lost 0 bases, the J end lost 7 bases, and 19 bases lay between the germline ends. CDR1 is SGHRS, CDR2 YFSETQ, per germline. CDR3 nucleotides: TGCGCCAGCAGCTTGGAAGGGATCAGGGCGGCCAACGGGGAGCTGTTTTTT. Translated, it gives CASSLEGIRAANGELFF.

This chain links TRBV5-1 with TRBJ1-6; possible D gene TRBD1, 5 bases. CDR3 length: 15 residues. V lost 4 bases and J 9 bases, leaving 17 bases between the germline ends. Germline V gene lookup returns CDR1 SGHRS and CDR2 YFSETQ. CDR3 loop: CASSPTPRGASPLHF. CDR3 nucleotides: TGCGCCAGCAGCCCCACACCTAGAGGGGCTTCACCCCTCCACTTT.

In DNA, the CDR3 is TGTGCCAGCAGACTGGCAGGGAGCAATCAGCCCCAGCATTTT. Its protein is CASRLAGSNQPQHF. The chain recombines TRBV28 with TRBJ1-5; tentatively, D is TRBD1 (5 bases). Germline V gene data show CDR1 as MDHEN and CDR2 as SYDVKM. CDR3 length equals 14 residues. Trimming shortened V by 6 bases and J by 1 base, and 10 bases separated the two germline ends.

J is TRBJ2-7 and V is TRBV18, with TRBD1 identical over 8 bases. The CDR3 consists of 13 residues. V was pared by 6 bases and J by 5 bases, with 6 bases of the junction left unmatched. From germline, CDR1 is KGHSH and CDR2 LQKENI. CDR3 bases: TGTGCCAGCTCTTCCGGGACAGGAAACGAGCAGTACTTC. Protein sequence: CASSSGTGNEQYF.

V is TRBV28 and J is TRBJ1-4; maybe TRBD1 (6 bases). Germline CDR1 is MDHEN and CDR2 is SYDVKM. V was clipped by 6 bases and J by 6 bases, with 14 bases between them. This CDR3 contains 14 residues. The CDR3 sequence: CASSVGGLDEKLFF. The DNA of the CDR3 is TGTGCCAGCAGCGTCGGGGGGCTGGATGAAAAACTGTTTTTT.

The chain recombines TRBV5-6 with TRBJ1-6; a weak D match, TRBD1 (5 bases). The CDR3 loop spans 14 amino acids. Germline CDR1 is SGHDT and CDR2 is YYEEEE. V lost 5 bases, J lost 4 bases, and 10 bases lay in between. In DNA, the CDR3 is TGTGCCAGCAGTGAGGGGAGGTATAATTCACCCCTCCACTTT. Protein sequence: CASSEGRYNSPLHF.

V usage is TRBV6-6 and J usage is TRBJ1-1; the D is unclear. Looked up from germline, CDR1 is MNHNY and CDR2 is SVGAGI (reference sequence). This CDR3 contains 10 residues. Between the trimmed V and J ends, which lost 6 bases and 3 bases, there was a span of 2 bases. CDR3 in DNA: TGTGCCAGCAGAGACACTGAAGCTTTCTTT. Residues: CASRDTEAFF.

The V gene is TRBV4-2, the J gene TRBJ2-4; 14 positions agree with TRBD2. V gave up 4 bases and J gave up 6 bases; unmatched junction bases: 5. Per germline, CDR1 LGHNA and CDR2 YNFKEQ. The CDR3 spans 16 residues. Here the CDR3 reads CASSLLGLAGANIQYF. Here the CDR3 DNA reads TGTGCCAGCAGCCTCCTGGGACTAGCGGGAGCAAACATTCAGTACTTC.

This chain connects TRBV5-5 to TRBJ1-1; D remains ambiguous. The CDR3 totals 14 residues. With 3 bases removed from V and 1 base from J, the gap between germline ends came to 10 bases. CDR1 and CDR2 (germline): SGHKS, YYEKEE (reference sequence). The CDR3 DNA reads as TGTGCCAGCAGCTCCCTGCAGGCGAACACTGAAGCTTTCTTT. Amino acid sequence: CASSSLQANTEAFF. The full variable domain, with the rest looked up from reference TRBV5-5 and TRBJ1-1, is DAGVTQSPTHLIKTRGQQVTLRCSPISGHKSVSWYQQVLGQGPQFIFQYYEKEERGRGNFPDRFSARQFPNYSSELNVNALLLGDSALYLCASSSLQANTEAFFGQGTRLTVV.

The chain employs TRBV5-1 and TRBJ2-5; 7 bases map to TRBD2. CDR3 size: 15 residues. Germline V gene lookup returns CDR1 SGHRS and CDR2 YFSETQ. The J segment lost 5 bases and the V segment lost 4 bases, leaving 11 bases of the junction unmatched. CDR3 sequence (DNA): TGCGCCAGCAGCCTTACAGCGGGACGGGGGGAGACCCAGTACTTC. It codes for CASSLTAGRGETQYF.

CDR3 bases: TGCAGTGCTAGAGTCGACGCCCAGTTCTTC. It yields the protein CSARVDAQFF. The chain recombines TRBV20-1 with TRBJ2-1; no reliable D call. This CDR3 is built from 10 residues. Trimming took off 1 base at V and 13 bases at J, with 8 bases between the two ends. Germline-derived CDR1 and CDR2 are DFQATT and SNEGSKA (reference sequence).

This sequence joins TRBV5-1 and TRBJ1-1; 12 bases agree with TRBD1. With 4 bases clipped from V and 1 base from J, the junction kept 5 bases outside the gene matches. Per the germline V gene, CDR1 is SGHRS and CDR2 is YFSETQ. The CDR3 extends over 16 amino acids. The CDR3: CASSLGQGAGNTEAFF. CDR3 in DNA: TGCGCCAGCAGCCTGGGACAGGGGGCAGGGAACACTGAAGCTTTCTTT.

The chain combines TRBV12-5 with TRBJ2-3; D not certain. Germline CDR1 LGHNT, CDR2 FRNRAP. Deletions cut 3 bases from V and 0 bases from J, with 7 bases between. The CDR3 is made up of 14 amino acids. CDR3 bases: TGTGCTAGTGGTTTTGAGATTAGCACAGATACGCAGTATTTT. Amino acids: CASGFEISTDTQYF.

The chain has TRBV10-2 and TRBJ2-1; TRBD1 is a possible D gene (6 bases). V gave up 1 base and J gave up 0 bases, with 7 bases separating them. The CDR3 spans 15 residues. Germline V gene sequence: CDR1 WSHSY, CDR2 SAAADI. CDR3 sequence: CASSEWGLSYNEQFF. The CDR3 nucleotides read TGCGCCAGCAGTGAGTGGGGGCTCTCCTACAATGAGCAGTTCTTC.

This chain connects TRBV7-8 to TRBJ1-5; D might be TRBD1 (6 bases). This CDR3 is built from 14 residues. Germline CDR1 is SGHVS and CDR2 is FQNEAQ. V was cut by 0 bases and J by 6 bases, with 9 bases left in between. CDR3: CASSLARGPQPQHF. CDR3 nucleotide sequence: TGTGCCAGCAGCTTAGCCAGGGGACCTCAGCCCCAGCATTTT.

This clone was counted once. The rearrangement links TRBV7-8 to TRBJ1-2, with unresolved D. Germline-derived CDR1 and CDR2 are SGHVS and FQNEAQ. The CDR3 runs to 14 residues. V lost 5 bases, J lost 2 bases, and 12 bases lay in between. The CDR3 sequence is CASSPHEPNYGYTF. DNA of the CDR3: TGTGCCAGCAGCCCCCATGAACCGAACTATGGCTACACCTTC.

This clone has a single count. This sequence joins TRBV5-1 and TRBJ2-7, with TRBD1 identical over 9 bases. The CDR3 sequence is 14 residues long. Trimming at V came to 2 bases and at J to 6 bases, leaving 6 bases not matched to a gene. The germline V gene encodes CDR1 SGHRS and CDR2 YFSETQ. Here the CDR3 reads CASSFTGTGSEQYF. CDR3 sequence (DNA): TGCGCCAGCAGCTTTACCGGGACAGGGTCCGAGCAGTACTTC.

The gene calls are TRBV7-2 and TRBJ1-2; the D is unclear. Germline V lookup: CDR1 SGHTA, CDR2 FQGNSA. The CDR3 has 15 residues. Trimming took 2 bases from V and 6 from J, leaving 16 bases between them. The CDR3 DNA follows: TGTGCCAGCAGCTTAAGTTGGAGTACGACAAATGGCTACACCTTC. Translating it yields CASSLSWSTTNGYTF.

CDR3 in amino acids: CASSGVPTDTQYF. Written as DNA, the CDR3 is TGTGCCAGCAGTGGCGTGCCCACAGATACGCAGTATTTT. V and J are TRBV6-1 and TRBJ2-3; D gene uncertain. Germline assignment: CDR1 MNHNS and CDR2 SASEGT. Trimming took off 4 bases at V and 2 bases at J, with 7 bases between the two ends. The CDR3 consists of 13 residues.

This clone showed up just once. The chain employs TRBV5-1 and TRBJ1-1; 9 bases fit TRBD1. The V gene end was trimmed by 4 bases and the J gene end by 5 bases; junction bases not matched to a gene: 0. There are 12 residues in the CDR3. Germline V gene data show CDR1 as SGHRS and CDR2 as YFSETQ. Here the CDR3 DNA reads TGCGCCAGCAGCGGGACAGGGACTGAAGCTTTCTTT. This gives the protein CASSGTGTEAFF.

Regarding this clone: At one boundary the junction diverges from the germline segment, which might be a read error. The V and J genes are TRBV7-7 and TRBJ2-1, with 13 nucleotides matching TRBD2. CDR3 length: 15 residues. Germline V gene data show CDR1 as SSHAT and CDR2 as FNYEAQ (reference sequence). Here the CDR3 DNA reads TGTGCTAGCAGCCAGACTAGCGGGAGGATTAGTGAGCAGTTCTTC. This sequence encodes CASSQTSGRISEQFF.

CDR3 nucleotides: TGTGCCAGCAGCTTACTAGGGGTGGTGCGGGGGAGCACAGATACGCAGTATTTT. As protein: CASSLLGVVRGSTDTQYF. The rearrangement uses TRBV11-2 and TRBJ2-3, with 7 positions matching TRBD2. The V gene's germline CDR1 is SGHAT and CDR2 FQNNGV. The CDR3 length is 18 residues. V was clipped by 2 bases and J by 0 bases; unmatched bases: 11.

The rearrangement joins TRBV7-2 to TRBJ2-7; 10 nucleotides line up with TRBD2. The V gene end was trimmed by 5 bases and the J gene end by 7 bases; junction bases not matched to a gene: 11. Germline V CDR1 and CDR2: SGHTA, FQGNSA. This CDR3 region has 15 residues. Here the CDR3 DNA reads TGTGCCAGCAGCCCCTCTAGCGGGAGTTCGGGGGAGCAGTACTTC. It translates to CASSPSSGSSGEQYF.

About this clone itself: The sample has other DNA sequences that encode this CDR3 too. This chain uses TRBV5-1 with TRBJ1-1; D uncertain. The CDR3 is 13 amino acids. CDR1 and CDR2 (germline): SGHRS, YFSETQ. Trimming stripped 0 bases from V and 2 bases from J, with 5 bases between. The CDR3 protein is CASSLGGNTEAFF. CDR3 sequence (DNA): TGCGCCAGCAGCTTGGGGGGAAACACTGAAGCTTTCTTT.

This clone was seen a single time. This chain links TRBV6-5 with TRBJ2-5; 7 nucleotides match TRBD1. The J segment lost 5 bases and the V segment lost 5 bases, leaving 8 bases of the junction unmatched. The germline V gene has CDR1 MNHEY and CDR2 SVGAGI. There are 14 residues in the CDR3. CDR3 residues: CASSLQGRVETQYF. The CDR3 DNA follows: TGTGCCAGCAGTCTACAGGGGCGGGTGGAGACCCAGTACTTC.

V gene TRBV4-2 combines with J gene TRBJ1-4; 9 nucleotides line up with TRBD1. This CDR3 comprises 15 residues. Looked up from germline, CDR1 is LGHNA and CDR2 is YNFKEQ. With V trimmed by 0 bases and J by 14 bases, 10 bases remained unmatched. CDR3 residues: CASSQEARDRVWLFF. Here the CDR3 DNA reads TGTGCCAGCAGCCAAGAAGCCCGGGACAGGGTCTGGCTGTTTTTT.

The chain joins TRBV10-3 to TRBJ1-5; D not certain. Trimming pared 4 bases from V and 5 bases from J, leaving 9 bases between. This CDR3 is 13 amino acids long. The germline V gene encodes CDR1 ENHRY and CDR2 SYGVKD. Here the CDR3 DNA reads TGTGCCATCAGTGGCAGCGACTATCAGCCCCAGCATTTT. Translation gives CAISGSDYQPQHF.

This rearrangement joins TRBV6-5 to TRBJ2-5; D is undetermined. Looked up from germline, CDR1 is MNHEY and CDR2 is SVGAGI. The CDR3 contains 14 residues. The V end lost 10 bases, the J end lost 3 bases, and 18 bases lay between the germline ends. The CDR3 DNA sequence: TGTGCCACCCGAGACGGATCACTAAAAGAGACCCAGTACTTC. Its protein is CATRDGSLKETQYF.